This TCR beta chain was sequenced in a study of OX40 agonist ivuxolimab in advanced cancers. Turning to the study itself: A history of anti-PD-1, anti-PD-L1 or anti-CTLA-4 therapy was acceptable, and roughly 40% had some. Partial responses were recorded for three patients, including one with hepatocellular carcinoma and two with cutaneous melanoma.

People who had autoimmune disease history or systemic immunosuppression were excluded. This CDR3 spans 15 amino acids. Trimming stripped 0 bases from V and 2 bases from J, with 11 bases between. Germline lookup yields CDR1 SGHRS and CDR2 YFSETQ. Concerning this clone itself: No antigen is known for it.

Measured with immunoSEQ multiplex PCR; TCRdb has only the in-frame clones, and not every one. The sample yields around 90,000 clones, around 87% seen once. Study-wide findings and caveats: At doses 0.1 to 3.0 mg/kg, CD4+ and CD8+ clones expanded.

The chain has TRBV5-1 and TRBJ1-1; D ambiguous. The source is an adult with an advanced solid tumor such as melanoma, head and neck, liver or kidney cancer. This specimen was CD4+ or CD8+ T cells sorted from blood, taken in a trial of the OX40 agonist ivuxolimab. The CDR3 region has the DNA TGCGCCAGCAGCTTGGACCAAAGGCTCAACACTGAAGCTTTCTTT. Residues: CASSLDQRLNTEAFF.